This TCR beta chain derives from a study of early T cells in non-severe SARS-CoV-2 infection. Across the study: Sequencing used unsorted whole-blood bulk RNA, so chains lack pairing. Study-wide results and caveats: VDJdb matching, biased toward anti-spike CD8 responses, missed private and CD4 specificities.

The TCR library protocol was used to attach unique molecular identifiers. These identifiers were attached to individual cDNA molecules. Using its own MiXCR run on the 5' RACE reads, TCRdb lists one record per CDR3 protein. The sample gives about 56,000 distinct CDR3 sequences, about 11% of which show up once; 6.5% is in the top ten. The CDR3 covers 11 residues. Germline V CDR1 and CDR2: SQVTM, ANQGSEA. Losses at the gene ends were 4 bases for V and 8 bases for J; bases not matched to a gene: 2. The table lists this clonotype with a few counts. Its target is unknown. The sequenced sample was whole blood. The chain links TRBV29-1 to TRBJ2-1; 7 nucleotides match TRBD2. The TCR sequence derives from an adult who was a healthcare worker with PCR-confirmed SARS-CoV-2 infection or an uninfected control (not recorded which). Here the CDR3 reads CSVASGDEQFF. CDR3 nucleotides: TGCAGCGTTGCCAGCGGGGATGAGCAGTTCTTC.